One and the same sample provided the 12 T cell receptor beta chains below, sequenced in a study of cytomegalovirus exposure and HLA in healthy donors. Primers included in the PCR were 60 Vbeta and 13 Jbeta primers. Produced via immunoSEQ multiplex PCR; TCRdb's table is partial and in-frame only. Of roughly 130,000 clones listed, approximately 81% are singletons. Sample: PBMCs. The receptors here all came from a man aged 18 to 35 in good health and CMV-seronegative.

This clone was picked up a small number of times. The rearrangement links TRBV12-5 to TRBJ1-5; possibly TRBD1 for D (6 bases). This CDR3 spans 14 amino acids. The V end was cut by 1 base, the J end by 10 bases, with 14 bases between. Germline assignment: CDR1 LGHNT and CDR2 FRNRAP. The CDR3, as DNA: TGTGCTAGTGGTTTGGGGACAGCTGTCAGTCCCCAGCATTTT. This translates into CASGLGTAVSPQHF. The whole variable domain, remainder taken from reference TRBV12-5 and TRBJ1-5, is DARVTQTPRHKVTEMGQEVTMRCQPILGHNTVFWYRQTMMQGLELLAYFRNRAPLDDSGMPKDRFSAEMPDATLATLKIQPSEPRDSAVYFCASGLGTAVSPQHFGDGTRLSIL.

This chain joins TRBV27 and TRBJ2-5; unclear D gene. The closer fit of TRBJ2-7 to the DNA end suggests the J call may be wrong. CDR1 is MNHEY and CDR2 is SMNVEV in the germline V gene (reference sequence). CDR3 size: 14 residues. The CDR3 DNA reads TGTGCCAGCAGTTTCTCCATAGATTCGTACGAGCAGTACTTC. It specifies CASSFSIDSYEQYF.

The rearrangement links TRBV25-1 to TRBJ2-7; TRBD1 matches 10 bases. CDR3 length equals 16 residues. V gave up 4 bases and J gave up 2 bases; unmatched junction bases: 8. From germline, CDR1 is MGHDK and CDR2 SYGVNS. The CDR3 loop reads CASSGRMGQGTYEQYF. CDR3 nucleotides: TGTGCCAGCAGTGGAAGGATGGGACAGGGGACCTACGAGCAGTACTTC.

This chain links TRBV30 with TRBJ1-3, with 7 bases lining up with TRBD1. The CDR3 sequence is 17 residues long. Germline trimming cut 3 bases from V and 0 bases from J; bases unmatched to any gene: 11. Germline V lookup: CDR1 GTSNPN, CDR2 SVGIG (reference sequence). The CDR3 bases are TGTGCCTGGAGCCACGCCCTGGGACAGATCTCTGGAAACACCATATATTTT. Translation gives CAWSHALGQISGNTIYF.

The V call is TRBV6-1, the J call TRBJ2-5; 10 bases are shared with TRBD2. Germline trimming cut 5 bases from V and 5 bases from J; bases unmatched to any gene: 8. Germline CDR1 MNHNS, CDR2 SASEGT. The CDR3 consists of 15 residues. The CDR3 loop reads CASSLNSGRFETQYF. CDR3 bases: TGTGCCAGCAGTCTAAATAGCGGGAGGTTCGAGACCCAGTACTTC.

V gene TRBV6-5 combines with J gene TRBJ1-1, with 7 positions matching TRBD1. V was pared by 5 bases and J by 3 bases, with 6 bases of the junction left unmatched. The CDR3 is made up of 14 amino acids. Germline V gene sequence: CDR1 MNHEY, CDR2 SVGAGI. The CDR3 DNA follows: TGTGCCAGCAGTGACCCAGGGGGGTACACTGAAGCTTTCTTT. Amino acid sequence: CASSDPGGYTEAFF.

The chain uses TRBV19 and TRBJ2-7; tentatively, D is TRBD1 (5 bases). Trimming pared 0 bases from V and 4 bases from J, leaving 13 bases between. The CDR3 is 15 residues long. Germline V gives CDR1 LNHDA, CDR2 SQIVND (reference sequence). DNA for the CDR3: TGTGCCAGTAGTATAGACGGACATAACGAATACGAGCAGTACTTC. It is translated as CASSIDGHNEYEQYF. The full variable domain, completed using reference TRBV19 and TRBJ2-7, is DGGITQSPKYLFRKEGQNVTLSCEQNLNHDAMYWYRQDPGQGLRLIYYSQIVNDFQKGDIAEGYSVSREKKESFPLTVTSAQKNPTAFYLCASSIDGHNEYEQYFGPGTRLTVT.

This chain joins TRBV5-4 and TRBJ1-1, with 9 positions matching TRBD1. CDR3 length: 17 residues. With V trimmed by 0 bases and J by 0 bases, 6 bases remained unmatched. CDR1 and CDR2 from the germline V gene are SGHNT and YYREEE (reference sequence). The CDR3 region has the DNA TGTGCCAGCAGCTTGGGGAGACAGGGGGTCATGAACACTGAAGCTTTCTTT. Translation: CASSLGRQGVMNTEAFF.

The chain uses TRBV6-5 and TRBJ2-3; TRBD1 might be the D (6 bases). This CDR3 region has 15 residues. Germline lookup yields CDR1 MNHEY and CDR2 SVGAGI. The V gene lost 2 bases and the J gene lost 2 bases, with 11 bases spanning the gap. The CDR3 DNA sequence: TGTGCCAGCAGTTACGGGGGCTCCAACACAGATACGCAGTATTTT. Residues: CASSYGGSNTDTQYF.

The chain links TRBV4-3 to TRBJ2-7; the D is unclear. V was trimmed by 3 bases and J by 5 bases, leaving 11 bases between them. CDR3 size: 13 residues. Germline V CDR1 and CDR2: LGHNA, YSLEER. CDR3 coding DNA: TGCGCCAGCAGCCAGCAAGCTCATCACGAGCAGTACTTC. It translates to CASSQQAHHEQYF.

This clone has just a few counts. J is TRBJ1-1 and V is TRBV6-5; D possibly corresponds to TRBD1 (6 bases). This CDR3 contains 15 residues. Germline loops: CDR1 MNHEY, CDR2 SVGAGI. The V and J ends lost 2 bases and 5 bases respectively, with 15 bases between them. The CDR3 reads CASSYTNTQGTEAFF. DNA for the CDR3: TGTGCCAGCAGTTACACGAATACCCAGGGGACTGAAGCTTTCTTT.

The CDR3 DNA sequence: TGTGCCACCACGGGAGGGACAGGGGGCTGGGGGCAGTATTTT. Translation: CATTGGTGGWGQYF. This chain connects TRBV6-1 to TRBJ2-3, with 12 bases fitting TRBD1. V gave up 10 bases and J gave up 11 bases; unmatched junction bases: 13. CDR3 length: 14 residues. The germline CDR1 and CDR2 sequences are MNHNS and SASEGT.